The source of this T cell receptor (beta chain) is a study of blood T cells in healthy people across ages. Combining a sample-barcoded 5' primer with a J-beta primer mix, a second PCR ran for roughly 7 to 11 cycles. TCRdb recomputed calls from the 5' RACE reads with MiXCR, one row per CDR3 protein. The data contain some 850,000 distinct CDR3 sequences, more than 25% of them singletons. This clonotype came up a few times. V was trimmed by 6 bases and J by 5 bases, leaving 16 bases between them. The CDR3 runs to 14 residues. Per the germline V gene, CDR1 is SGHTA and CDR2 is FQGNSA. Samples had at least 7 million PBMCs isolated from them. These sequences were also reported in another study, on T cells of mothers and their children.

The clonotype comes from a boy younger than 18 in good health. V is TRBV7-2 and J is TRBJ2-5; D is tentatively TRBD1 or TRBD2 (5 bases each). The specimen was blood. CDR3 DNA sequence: TGTGCCAGCAGTGTCGATGGGGGATGGGAGACCCAGTACTTC. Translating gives CASSVDGGWETQYF. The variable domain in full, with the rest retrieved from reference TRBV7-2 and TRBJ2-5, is GAGVSQSPSNKVTEKGKDVELRCDPISGHTALYWYRQSLGQGLEFLIYFQGNSAPDKSGLPSDRFSAERTGGSVSTLTIQRTQQEDSAVYLCASSVDGGWETQYFGPGTRLLVL.